This T cell receptor beta chain was identified during a study of regulatory T cells in long-lasting Graves disease (dated by TCRdb to about 2021). Background for the entire study: Newly diagnosed Graves' disease patients had taken antithyroid drugs for less than 3 months. Peripheral blood TCR sequencing and RNA sequencing compared persistent Graves' disease patients with newly diagnosed Graves' disease patients. The study was registered as a clinical trial and conducted in China. A total of around 35 samples underwent TCR sequencing, from 13 patients with persistent Graves' disease and about 20 patients with newly diagnosed Graves' disease.

Trimming removed 2 bases from V and 6 bases from J, leaving 31 bases between the germline ends. The CDR3, from cysteine to phenylalanine, totals 20 residues. Only the CDR3 part of the read is kept: 60 bases, read in frame from the first base. Based on the germline V gene, the CDR1 and CDR2 sequences are ENHRY and SYGVKD. According to the study, the label for this sample's time point signals: newly diagnosed GD, antithyroid drugs for less than 3 months. For both TCR sequencing and RNA sequencing, RNA was extracted from PBMCs using TRIzol. Graves' disease was diagnosed according to American Thyroid Association guidelines. Patients for the study were recruited at an endocrinology department in Xi'an, China. Each patient gave approximately 9 milliliters of peripheral blood, collected in an EDTA anticoagulant tube. Ficoll Paque Plus density gradient separation was used to isolate PBMCs, and no further T cell sorting was done. An Agilent 2100 Bioanalyzer and agarose gel were used to check RNA quality, and a NanoDrop 2000 was used to measure RNA concentration.

Libraries were prepared through multiplex PCR. The run used an Illumina HiSeq 4000. iRepertoire HTBI primers and Arm-PCR amplification of CDR3 regions were used to construct TCR beta libraries. PCR products were gel purified before sequencing. In the authors' own workflow: Gene usage analysis of CDR3 amino acid clonotypes relied on the approximately 62 TRBV and about 15 TRBJ segments identified across samples. COPE and FqMerger were used to merge filtered high-quality paired reads into contigs. BLAST was used to align contigs to the IMGT TRBV, TRBD and TRBJ reference genes, and CDR3 was defined following IMGT. Highly expanded clones were defined as clonotypes with a frequency above 0.1%. Repertoire diversity was measured by Shannon entropy, and V-J evenness by the Gini coefficient. Public clonotypes were defined as clonotypes shared by more than one individual. Starting from the raw public reads, TCRdb applied fastp trimming at Q25, assembled clones with MiXCR and retained in-frame beta chains. For every CDR3 protein sequence, its rows merge into one entry that carries the most common genes and DNA. The V and J calls were determined by TCRdb, not by the authors. In this sample the table shows 350,000 to 450,000 distinct CDR3 sequences, around 11% of which occur a single time. Together, the top ten hold 18% of the sample.

The table lists this clonotype with many counts. Its target antigen remains unknown. Per-nucleotide qualities are absent, and no much larger clonotype sits a single base away. Here is what the overall study found, with its caveats: Only the TCR beta chain was sequenced and analyzed. A larger number of public clonotypes was shared among persistent patients (approximately 3,000) than among newly diagnosed patients (about 990). Peripheral blood alone was examined, since thyroid tissue, which constituted the primary lesion, could not be accessed. The authors acknowledged the small sample size as a limitation that may reduce accuracy. TRBV28, TRBJ1-2 and TRBJ2-5 were preferentially used in persistent disease, while TRBV20-1 and TRBJ2-1 were favored in newly diagnosed disease. Persistent Graves' disease patients showed lower TCR Shannon entropy and fewer highly expanded clones than newly diagnosed patients, suggesting clonal expansion.

The data were also submitted as part of a second study, on T cells in Graves' hyperthyroidism and ophthalmopathy. The second source states: Stable Graves' hyperthyroidism was defined as no progression to ophthalmopathy during 18 months of follow-up. Hyperthyroidism patients were newly diagnosed, had a disease duration of under 2 months, and were aged 18 to 65 years. Patients with uncontrolled infections, other autoimmune diseases, pregnancy or lactation were excluded. Diagnoses were based on clinical symptoms, serum thyroxine and TRAb, thyroid ultrasound and orbital computed tomography. A first-round RT-PCR of the TCR CDR3 used the HTBI primer set with the Qiagen OneStep RT-PCR kit. Most expanded thyroid clonotypes (frequency above 0.001) were also detected in blood, a finding suggesting that blood repertoires may reflect thyroid immune responses. In cross-validation, a model built on a 13 V-J signature told ophthalmopathy apart from stable hyperthyroidism with 85% to 90% sensitivity and roughly 82% specificity, and in testing the same model reached 80%/75%. In validation, the model predicted progression to ophthalmopathy a median of 6.5 months before onset, with approximately 70% sensitivity and about 75% specificity. To identify TCR V-J signatures that set the groups apart, the researchers used a discovery cohort of more than 95 patients, made up of about 44 with Graves' ophthalmopathy and about 60 with stable Graves' hyperthyroidism. Prospective prediction of ophthalmopathy was tested in an independent validation cohort consisting of fewer than 20 hyperthyroidism patients and 17 patients who later progressed to ophthalmopathy. The roughly 100 discovery patients were divided at random into training and test sets in a 7:3 ratio. In several Graves' hyperthyroidism patients, the study also compared T-cell repertoires from thyroid tissue with T-cell repertoires from blood. Once sampling was done, hyperthyroidism patients were given methimazole at a starting dose of 30 mg daily, whereas ophthalmopathy patients were given high-dose intravenous methylprednisolone. A second multiplex PCR round built the libraries, followed by size selection and purification. The libraries were sequenced on an Illumina HiSeq2000 using paired-end 100 bp reads. SOAPnuke was used to process the raw data, throwing out any read that contained adapters or uncalled bases, had a mean Phred below 15, or lacked an exact constant-primer or identifier match. COPE v1.2.5 was used to merge the high-quality paired reads, and each unique nucleotide sequence was defined as a clonotype. MiTCR v1.1 was used to align the clonotypes against IMGT TRBV, TRBD and TRBJ reference segments. The analysis was restricted to V-J combinations with a frequency above 0.0001, which together covered just over 98% of the repertoires. The TCS score was defined as F50 (clonal expansion) divided by E x V (chaos), with BLOSUM62-based TCRdist calculated between CDR3 peptides within each V-J. Welch's t-statistics and random forest reduced 450 to 600 V-J features to around 14, which were used in a naive Bayes classifier (R e1071). No statistical method was used to fix the sample size in advance, and group allocation was not hidden from the investigators. According to the paper, TCR Vbeta CDR3 sequencing was carried out on about 140 peripheral blood samples, which came from approximately 41 ophthalmopathy, around 75 hyperthyroidism and approximately 17 progressor patients.

The sequence was obtained from a woman aged 18 to 35 with Graves disease. Donor details come from another sample of the same person, matched by shared clones. This material consisted of peripheral blood mononuclear cells (PBMCs), taken at new diagnosis, from a patient treated with antithyroid drugs. The chain uses TRBV10-3 and TRBJ1-1; the D gene identity is not certain. At the DNA level, the sequence is TGTGCCATCAGTGAGCCCCTCACAAGCAGGTACTCCCTCTCGCGCGCTGAAGCTTTCTTT. It is translated as CAISEPLTSRYSLSRAEAFF.